This passage covers 5 T cell receptor beta chains from one sample sequenced in a study of identical twins. TCRdb recomputed calls from the 5' RACE reads with MiXCR, one row per CDR3 protein. This table holds 500,000 or so distinct CDR3 sequences, over 11% found once. The data also belong to a second study, concerning yellow fever vaccine responses in identical twins.

Material: CD4+ T cells sorted from blood. These receptors were obtained from a woman aged 18-29 years in good health.

This clonotype came up a few times. The chain employs TRBV20-1 and TRBJ2-7, with 8 bases aligning to TRBD1. CDR1 and CDR2 (germline): DFQATT, SNEGSKA (reference sequence). The V segment lost 5 bases and the J segment 3 bases; nucleotides outside the gene matches: 9. CDR3 length: 14 residues. The CDR3 bases are TGCAGTGCTCTCCACCGGGACAGGATCTACGAGCAGTACTTC. Amino acids: CSALHRDRIYEQYF.

This clonotype was recorded at least ten times. The chain couples TRBV6-2 or TRBV6-3 to TRBJ2-4, with D perhaps TRBD1 (6 bases). CDR1 and CDR2 (germline): MNHEY, SVGEGT. Deletions cut 4 bases from V and 0 bases from J, with 13 bases between. This CDR3 is built from 16 residues. The DNA for the CDR3 is TGTGCCAGCAGTTTCCGACAGGCCTTAGCCAAAAACATTCAGTACTTC. It codes for CASSFRQALAKNIQYF.

This clonotype has a handful of counts. The chain carries TRBV20-1 and TRBJ2-2; D gene unclear. This CDR3 region has 15 residues. V was cut by 2 bases and J by 1 base, with 11 bases left in between. Looked up from germline, CDR1 is DFQATT and CDR2 is SNEGSKA (reference sequence). CDR3 bases: TGCAGTGCTAGATCACAAATTCTGAACACCGGGGAGCTGTTTTTT. Translation: CSARSQILNTGELFF.

This clonotype was counted only a few times. V usage is TRBV5-6 and J usage is TRBJ2-3; 12 nucleotides align to TRBD2. V gave up 4 bases and J gave up 0 bases; unmatched junction bases: 3. The CDR3 is 16 residues long. Germline V lookup: CDR1 SGHDT, CDR2 YYEEEE. In nucleotides, the CDR3 is TGTGCCAGCAGCATAACTAGCGGGAGGAGCACAGATACGCAGTATTTT. It translates to CASSITSGRSTDTQYF.

This clonotype was observed many times. The chain uses TRBV5-1 and TRBJ1-1; TRBD1 agrees at 7 bases. There are 15 residues in the CDR3. Looked up from germline, CDR1 is SGHRS and CDR2 is YFSETQ. V was clipped by 6 bases and J by 4 bases; unmatched bases: 12. This CDR3 is CASNQGISGGTEAFF. The DNA for the CDR3 is TGCGCCAGCAATCAGGGTATTTCAGGGGGCACTGAAGCTTTCTTT.